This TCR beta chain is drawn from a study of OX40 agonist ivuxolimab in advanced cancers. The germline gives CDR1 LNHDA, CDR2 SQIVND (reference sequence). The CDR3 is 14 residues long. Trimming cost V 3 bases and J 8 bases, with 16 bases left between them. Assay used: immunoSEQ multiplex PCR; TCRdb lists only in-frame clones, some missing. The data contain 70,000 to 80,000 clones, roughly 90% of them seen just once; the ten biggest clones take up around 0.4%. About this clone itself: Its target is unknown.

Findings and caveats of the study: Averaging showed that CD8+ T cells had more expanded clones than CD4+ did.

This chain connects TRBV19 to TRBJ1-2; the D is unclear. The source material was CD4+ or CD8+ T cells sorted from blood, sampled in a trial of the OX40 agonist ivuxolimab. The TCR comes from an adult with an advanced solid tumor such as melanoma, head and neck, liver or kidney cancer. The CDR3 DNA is TGTGCCAGTAGTATCTCGCCCTCCCCGAGGGGCTACACCTTC. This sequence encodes CASSISPSPRGYTF.